The following is a T cell receptor beta chain sequence with its context. Its target is unknown. These data originate in a study of cytomegalovirus exposure and HLA in healthy donors. The V end lost 3 bases, the J end lost 5 bases, and 25 bases lay between the germline ends. Germline V CDR1 and CDR2: SGHRS, YFSETQ. CDR3 size: 18 residues. Study findings and constraints: According to reports, the classifier identified cytomegalovirus status with high specificity and sensitivity. A list of approximately 150 TCR beta chains associated with cytomegalovirus was given. Among donors in an Asian-associated ancestry cluster, a later analysis reportedly found fewer N-insertions than the approximately 670-donor mean. Researchers reportedly found TCR beta sequences accurately predicted most subjects' HLA-A and HLA-B alleles.

The PCR contained 60 Vbeta and 13 Jbeta primers. Sequenced by immunoSEQ multiplex PCR; TCRdb stores in-frame clones only, minus some. The table lists 85,000 to 130,000 clones, about 80% of them singletons. Source material: PBMCs. The sequence was collected from a female donor in good health and CMV-seropositive. This chain joins TRBV5-1 and TRBJ2-3; D possibly corresponds to TRBD1 (6 bases). Written as DNA, the CDR3 is TGCGCCAGCAGCTCGGCCGACCTACTAGTTCCAGGGGAAGATACGCAGTATTTT. Residues: CASSSADLLVPGEDTQYF.